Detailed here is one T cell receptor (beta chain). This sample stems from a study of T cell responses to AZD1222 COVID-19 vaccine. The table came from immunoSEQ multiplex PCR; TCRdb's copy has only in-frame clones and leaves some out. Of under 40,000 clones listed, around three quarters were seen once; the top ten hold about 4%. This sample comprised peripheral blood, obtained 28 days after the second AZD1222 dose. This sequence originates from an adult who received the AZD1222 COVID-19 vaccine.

CDR3 protein: CASSGQGAENTIYF. CDR3 coding DNA: TGCGCCAGCAGCGGACAGGGGGCGGAAAACACCATATATTTT. The V call is TRBV5-1, the J call TRBJ1-3; 11 bases fit TRBD1. This CDR3 has 14 amino acids. Germline CDR1 and CDR2: SGHRS and YFSETQ. The V segment lost 4 bases and the J segment 6 bases; nucleotides outside the gene matches: 3.